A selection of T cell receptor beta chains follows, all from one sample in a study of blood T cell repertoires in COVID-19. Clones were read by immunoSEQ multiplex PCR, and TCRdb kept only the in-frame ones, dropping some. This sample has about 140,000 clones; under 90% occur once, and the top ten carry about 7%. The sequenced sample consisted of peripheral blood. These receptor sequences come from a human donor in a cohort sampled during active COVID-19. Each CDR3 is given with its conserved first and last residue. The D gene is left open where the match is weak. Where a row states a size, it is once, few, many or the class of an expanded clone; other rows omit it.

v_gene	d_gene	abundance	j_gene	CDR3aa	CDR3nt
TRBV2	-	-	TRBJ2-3	CAGGGPRGNTQYF	TGTGCCGGCGGGGGCCCCCGTGGGAATACGCAGTATTTT
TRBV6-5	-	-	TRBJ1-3	CASSRGSRSGNTIYF	TGTGCCAGCAGCCGCGGATCCCGCTCTGGAAACACCATATATTTT
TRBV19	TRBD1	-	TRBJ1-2	CASSKGQPGYTF	TGTGCCAGTAGTAAGGGACAGCCTGGCTACACCTTC
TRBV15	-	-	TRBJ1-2	CATSARGGTPYGYTF	TGTGCCACCAGCGCCCGGGGAGGGACTCCCTATGGCTACACCTTC
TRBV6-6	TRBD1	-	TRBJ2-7	CASSYPDRGYEQYF	TGTGCCAGCAGTTATCCCGACAGGGGCTACGAGCAGTACTTC
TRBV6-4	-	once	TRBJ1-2	CASLSVRLANYGYTF	TGTGCCAGCCTCTCAGTGAGGCTGGCTAACTATGGCTACACCTTC
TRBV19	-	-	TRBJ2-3	CASVGRLATDTQYF	TGTGCCAGCGTCGGTCGTCTCGCCACAGATACGCAGTATTTT
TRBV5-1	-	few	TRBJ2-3	CASSLTGFDTDTQYF	TGCGCCAGCAGCTTGACCGGTTTTGACACAGATACGCAGTATTTT
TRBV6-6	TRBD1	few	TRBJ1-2	CASRTTGLNYGYTF	TGTGCCAGCAGGACGACAGGGCTCAACTATGGCTACACCTTC
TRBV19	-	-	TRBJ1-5	CASTITGIDQPQHF	TGTGCCAGCACAATCACAGGGATCGATCAGCCCCAGCATTTT
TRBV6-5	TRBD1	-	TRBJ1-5	CASRVTGDQPQHF	TGTGCCAGCAGAGTGACAGGGGATCAGCCCCAGCATTTT
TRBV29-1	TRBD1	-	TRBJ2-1	CSSQDRGREQFF	TGCAGCTCCCAGGACAGGGGAAGGGAGCAGTTCTTC
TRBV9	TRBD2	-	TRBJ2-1	CASSPRSAGVNEQFF	TGTGCCAGCAGCCCCCGAAGCGCGGGGGTCAATGAGCAGTTCTTC
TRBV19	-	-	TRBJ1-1	CASSIREIGTEAFF	TGTGCCAGTAGTATACGGGAGATAGGCACTGAAGCTTTCTTT
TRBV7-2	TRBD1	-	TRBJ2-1	CASRTGTGSHNEQFF	TGTGCCAGCAGGACCGGGACAGGGTCACACAATGAGCAGTTCTTC
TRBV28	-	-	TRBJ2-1	CASNPGRGPSSYNEQFF	TGTGCCAGCAACCCCGGAAGGGGTCCAAGCTCCTACAATGAGCAGTTCTTC
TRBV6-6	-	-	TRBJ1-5	CASTLGTFQPQHF	TGTGCCAGCACCCTCGGGACTTTCCAGCCCCAGCATTTT
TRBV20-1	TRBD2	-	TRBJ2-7	CSASRTSGGPSYEQYF	TGCAGTGCTAGTAGGACTAGCGGGGGACCGTCCTACGAGCAGTACTTC
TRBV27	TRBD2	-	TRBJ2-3	CASSRDGAGGGTDTQYF	TGTGCCAGCAGCAGAGACGGGGCGGGGGGAGGCACAGATACGCAGTATTTT
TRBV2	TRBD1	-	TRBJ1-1	CASSSDRGAPRAFF	TGTGCCAGCAGCTCCGACAGGGGGGCTCCCCGAGCTTTCTTT
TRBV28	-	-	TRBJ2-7	CASSLRYEQYF	TGTGCCAGCAGTTTGAGATACGAGCAGTACTTC
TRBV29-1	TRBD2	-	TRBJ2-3	CSVAAGLKTADTQYF	TGCAGCGTCGCGGCGGGACTAAAGACCGCAGATACGCAGTATTTT
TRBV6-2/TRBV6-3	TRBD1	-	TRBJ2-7	CASSGQGYEQYF	TGTGCCAGCAGCGGACAGGGCTACGAGCAGTACTTC
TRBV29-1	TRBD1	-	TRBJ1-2	CSVRGQGSNYGYTF	TGCAGCGTGAGGGGACAGGGATCGAACTATGGCTACACCTTC
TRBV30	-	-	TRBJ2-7	CAWSAPQGTYEQYF	TGTGCCTGGAGCGCGCCACAGGGAACCTACGAGCAGTACTTC
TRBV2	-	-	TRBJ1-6	CASRETQGRVGNNSPLHF	TGTGCCAGCAGAGAAACTCAGGGGAGGGTTGGGAATAATTCACCCCTCCACTTT
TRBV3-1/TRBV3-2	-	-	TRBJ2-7	CASSQVEGRNYEQYF	TGTGCCAGCAGCCAAGTTGAGGGCCGGAACTACGAGCAGTACTTC
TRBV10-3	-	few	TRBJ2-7	CAISDPGDLSAPLYEQYF	TGTGCCATCAGTGATCCGGGTGACCTCTCCGCGCCCCTATACGAGCAGTACTTC